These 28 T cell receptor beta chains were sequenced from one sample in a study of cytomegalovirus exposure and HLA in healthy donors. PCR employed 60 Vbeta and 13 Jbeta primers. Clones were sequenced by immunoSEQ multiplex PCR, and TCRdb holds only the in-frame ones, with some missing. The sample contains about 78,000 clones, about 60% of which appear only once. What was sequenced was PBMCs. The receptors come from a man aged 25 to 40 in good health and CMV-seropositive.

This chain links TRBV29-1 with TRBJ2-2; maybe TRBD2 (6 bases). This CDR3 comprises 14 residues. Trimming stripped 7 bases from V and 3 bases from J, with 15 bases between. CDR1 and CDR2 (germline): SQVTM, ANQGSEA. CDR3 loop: CSATDTGDTGELFF. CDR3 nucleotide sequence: TGCAGCGCCACGGACACGGGAGACACCGGGGAGCTGTTTTTT.

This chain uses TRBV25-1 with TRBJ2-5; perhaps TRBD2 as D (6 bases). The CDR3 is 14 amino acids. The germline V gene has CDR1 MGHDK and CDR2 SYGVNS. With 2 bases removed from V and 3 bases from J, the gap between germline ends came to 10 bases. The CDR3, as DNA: TGTGCCAGCAGTGAACGGGAGATTAAAGAGACCCAGTACTTC. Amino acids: CASSEREIKETQYF.

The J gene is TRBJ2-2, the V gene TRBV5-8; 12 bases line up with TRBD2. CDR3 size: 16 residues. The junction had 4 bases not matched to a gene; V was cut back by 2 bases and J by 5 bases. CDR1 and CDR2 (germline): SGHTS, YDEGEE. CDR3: CASSFFGLAGTGELFF. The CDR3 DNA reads TGTGCCAGCAGCTTCTTTGGACTAGCGGGGACCGGGGAGCTGTTTTTT.

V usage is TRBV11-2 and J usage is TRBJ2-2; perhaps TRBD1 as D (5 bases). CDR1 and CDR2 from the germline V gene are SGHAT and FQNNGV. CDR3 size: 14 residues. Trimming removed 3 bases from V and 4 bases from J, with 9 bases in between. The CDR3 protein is CASSFDRFTGELFF. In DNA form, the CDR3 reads TGTGCCAGCAGCTTTGACAGATTCACCGGGGAGCTGTTTTTT. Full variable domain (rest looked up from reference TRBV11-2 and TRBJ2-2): EAGVAQSPRYKIIEKRQSVAFWCNPISGHATLYWYQQILGQGPKLLIQFQNNGVVDDSQLPKDRFSAERLKGVDSTLKIQPAKLEDSAVYLCASSFDRFTGELFFGEGSRLTVL.

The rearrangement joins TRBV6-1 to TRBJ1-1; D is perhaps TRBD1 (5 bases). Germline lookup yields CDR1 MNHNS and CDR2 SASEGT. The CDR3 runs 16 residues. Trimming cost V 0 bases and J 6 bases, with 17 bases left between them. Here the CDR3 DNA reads TGTGCCAGCAGTGAAGCAGGGCGGGGGGACCACCCTGAAGCTTTCTTT. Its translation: CASSEAGRGDHPEAFF.

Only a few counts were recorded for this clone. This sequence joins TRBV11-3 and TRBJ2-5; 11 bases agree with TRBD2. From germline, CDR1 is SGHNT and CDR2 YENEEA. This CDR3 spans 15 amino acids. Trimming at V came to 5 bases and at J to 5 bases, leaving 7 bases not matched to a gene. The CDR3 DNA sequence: TGTGCCAGCAGCACCCGACTAGCGGGAATGGAGACCCAGTACTTC. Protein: CASSTRLAGMETQYF.

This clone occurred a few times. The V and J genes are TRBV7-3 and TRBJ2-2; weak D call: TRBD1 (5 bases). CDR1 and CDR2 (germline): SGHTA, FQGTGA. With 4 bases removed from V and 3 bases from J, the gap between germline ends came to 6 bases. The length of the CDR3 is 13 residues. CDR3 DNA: TGTGCCAGCAGCTCGACAGACACCGGGGAGCTGTTTTTT. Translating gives CASSSTDTGELFF. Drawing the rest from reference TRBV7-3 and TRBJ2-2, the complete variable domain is GAGVSQTPSNKVTEKGKYVELRCDPISGHTALYWYRQSLGQGPEFLIYFQGTGAADDSGLPNDRFFAVRPEGSVSTLKIQRTERGDSAVYLCASSSTDTGELFFGEGSRLTVL.

CDR3 region: CASSRQGHTEAFF. The CDR3 DNA reads TGTGCCAGCAGCCGACAGGGGCACACTGAAGCTTTCTTT. The chain carries TRBV6-1 and TRBJ1-1; 8 bases match TRBD1. CDR1 is MNHNS, CDR2 SASEGT, per germline. Trimming at V came to 6 bases and at J to 3 bases, leaving 3 bases not matched to a gene. The CDR3 loop spans 13 amino acids.

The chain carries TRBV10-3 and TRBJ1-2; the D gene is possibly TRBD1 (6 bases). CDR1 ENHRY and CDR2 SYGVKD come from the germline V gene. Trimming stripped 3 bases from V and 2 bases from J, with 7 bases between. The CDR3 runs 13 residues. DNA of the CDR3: TGTGCCATCAGTGAAGGACAGAACTATGGCTACACCTTC. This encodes CAISEGQNYGYTF.

The CDR3 reads CASREWTGTNTEAFF. The CDR3 nucleotides are TGTGCCAGCAGGGAGTGGACAGGGACGAACACTGAAGCTTTCTTT. This chain connects TRBV2 to TRBJ1-1, with TRBD1 identical over 8 bases. The CDR3 is 15 residues long. V gave up 6 bases and J gave up 1 base; unmatched junction bases: 7. CDR1 and CDR2 from the germline V gene are SNHLY and FYNNEI.

The CDR3: CASSLGPGTYEQYF. CDR3 coding DNA: TGTGCCAGTAGTCTCGGGCCAGGGACCTACGAGCAGTACTTC. This chain connects TRBV19 to TRBJ2-7, with D possibly matching TRBD1 (5 bases). The CDR3 spans 14 residues. Trimming cost V 5 bases and J 2 bases, with 13 bases left between them. From germline, CDR1 is LNHDA and CDR2 SQIVND (reference sequence).

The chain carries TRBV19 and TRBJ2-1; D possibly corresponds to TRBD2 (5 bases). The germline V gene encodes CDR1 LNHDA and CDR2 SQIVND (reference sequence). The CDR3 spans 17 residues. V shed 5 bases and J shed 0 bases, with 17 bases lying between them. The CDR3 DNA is TGTGCCAGTAGTCGTGAAACTAGATCCAGCTCCTACAATGAGCAGTTCTTC. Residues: CASSRETRSSSYNEQFF. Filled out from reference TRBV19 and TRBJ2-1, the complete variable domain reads DGGITQSPKYLFRKEGQNVTLSCEQNLNHDAMYWYRQDPGQGLRLIYYSQIVNDFQKGDIAEGYSVSREKKESFPLTVTSAQKNPTAFYLCASSRETRSSSYNEQFFGPGTRLTVL.

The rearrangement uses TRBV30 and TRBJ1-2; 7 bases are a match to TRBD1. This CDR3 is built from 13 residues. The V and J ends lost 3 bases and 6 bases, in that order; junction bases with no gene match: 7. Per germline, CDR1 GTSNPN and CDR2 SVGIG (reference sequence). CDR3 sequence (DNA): TGTGCCTGGAGCTTGAACAGGGGAAATGGCTACACCTTC. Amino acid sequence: CAWSLNRGNGYTF.

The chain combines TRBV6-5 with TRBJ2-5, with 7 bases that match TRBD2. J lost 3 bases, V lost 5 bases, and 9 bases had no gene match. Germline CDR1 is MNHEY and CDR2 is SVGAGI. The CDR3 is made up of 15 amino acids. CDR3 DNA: TGTGCCAGCAGTCCCCAAACGGGAGGAAAAGAGACCCAGTACTTC. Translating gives CASSPQTGGKETQYF.

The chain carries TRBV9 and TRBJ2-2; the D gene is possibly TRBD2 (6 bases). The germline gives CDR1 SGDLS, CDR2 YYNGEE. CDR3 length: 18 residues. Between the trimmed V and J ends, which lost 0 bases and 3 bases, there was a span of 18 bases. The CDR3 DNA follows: TGTGCCAGCAGCGTAGAAGCGGGCGGAGGGGCATACACCGGGGAGCTGTTTTTT. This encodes CASSVEAGGGAYTGELFF.

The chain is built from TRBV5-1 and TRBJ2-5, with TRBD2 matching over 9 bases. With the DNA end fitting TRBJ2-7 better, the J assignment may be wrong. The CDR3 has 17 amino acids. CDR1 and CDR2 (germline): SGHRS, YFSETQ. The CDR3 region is CASSSYPRGGARDEQYF. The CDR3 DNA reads TGCGCCAGCAGCTCCTACCCCCGCGGGGGGGCTCGGGACGAGCAGTACTTC.

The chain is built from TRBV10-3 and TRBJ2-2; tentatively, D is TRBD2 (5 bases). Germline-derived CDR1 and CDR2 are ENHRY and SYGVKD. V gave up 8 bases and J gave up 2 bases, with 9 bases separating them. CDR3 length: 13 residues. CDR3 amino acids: CAIGPGNTGELFF. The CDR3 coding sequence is TGTGCCATCGGTCCGGGAAACACCGGGGAGCTGTTTTTT.

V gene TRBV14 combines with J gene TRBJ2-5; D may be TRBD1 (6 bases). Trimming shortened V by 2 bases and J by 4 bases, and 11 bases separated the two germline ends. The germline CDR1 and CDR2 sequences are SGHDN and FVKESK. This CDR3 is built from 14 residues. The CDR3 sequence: CASSQPGAAETQYF. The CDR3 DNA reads TGTGCCAGCAGCCAACCAGGGGCAGCAGAGACCCAGTACTTC.

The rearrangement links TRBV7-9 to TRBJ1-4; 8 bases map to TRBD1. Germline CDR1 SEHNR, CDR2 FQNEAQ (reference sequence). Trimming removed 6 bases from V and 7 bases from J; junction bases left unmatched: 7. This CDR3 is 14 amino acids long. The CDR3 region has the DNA TGTGCCAGCAGTTCAGACAGGGGAGGTGAAAAACTGTTTTTT. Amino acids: CASSSDRGGEKLFF.

The CDR3 DNA is TGTGCCAGCGGCGCAGGGGGGCAGTACTTC. It specifies CASGAGGQYF. The chain uses TRBV28 and TRBJ2-7, with 7 bases that match TRBD1. The CDR3 sequence is 10 residues long. V was pared by 8 bases and J by 9 bases, with 4 bases of the junction left unmatched. Germline loops: CDR1 MDHEN, CDR2 SYDVKM.

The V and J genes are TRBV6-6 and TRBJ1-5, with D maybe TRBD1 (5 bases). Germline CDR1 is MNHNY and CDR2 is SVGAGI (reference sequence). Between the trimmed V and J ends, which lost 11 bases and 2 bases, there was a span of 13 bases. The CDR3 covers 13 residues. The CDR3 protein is CAGGLERNQPQHF. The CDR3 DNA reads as TGTGCCGGGGGACTGGAACGCAATCAGCCCCAGCATTTT.

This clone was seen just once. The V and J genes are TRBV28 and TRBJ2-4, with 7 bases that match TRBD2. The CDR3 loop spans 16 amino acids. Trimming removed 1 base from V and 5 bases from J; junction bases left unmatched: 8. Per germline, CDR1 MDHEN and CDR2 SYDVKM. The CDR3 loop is CASSLFGRAGENIQYF. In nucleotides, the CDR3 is TGTGCCAGCAGTTTATTTGGGAGGGCCGGGGAAAACATTCAGTACTTC.

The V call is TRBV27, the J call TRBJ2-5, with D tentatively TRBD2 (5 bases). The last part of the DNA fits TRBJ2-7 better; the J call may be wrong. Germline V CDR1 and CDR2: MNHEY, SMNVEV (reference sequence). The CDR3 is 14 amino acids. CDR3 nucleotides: TGTGCCAGCAGTTTATTCGGCAGCGGATACGAGCAGTACTTC. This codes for CASSLFGSGYEQYF.

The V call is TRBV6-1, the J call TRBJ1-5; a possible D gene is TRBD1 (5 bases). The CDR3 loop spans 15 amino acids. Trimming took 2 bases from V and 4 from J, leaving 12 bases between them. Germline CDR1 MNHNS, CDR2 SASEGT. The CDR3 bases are TGTGCCAGCAGTGAAAGAGCGGGGGAAAATCAGCCCCAGCATTTT. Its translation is CASSERAGENQPQHF.

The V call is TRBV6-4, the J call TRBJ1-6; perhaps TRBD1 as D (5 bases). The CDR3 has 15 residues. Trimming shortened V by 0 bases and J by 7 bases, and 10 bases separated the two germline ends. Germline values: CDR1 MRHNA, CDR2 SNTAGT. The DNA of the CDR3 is TGTGCCAGCAGTGACTCGACGGGGGAAAATTCACCCCTCCACTTT. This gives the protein CASSDSTGENSPLHF.

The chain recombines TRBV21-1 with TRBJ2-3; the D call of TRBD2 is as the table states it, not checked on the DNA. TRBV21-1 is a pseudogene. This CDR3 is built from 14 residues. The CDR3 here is CASSKGAGGDTQYF. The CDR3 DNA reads TGTGCCAGCAGCAAAGGGGCGGGGGGGGATACGCAGTATTTT.

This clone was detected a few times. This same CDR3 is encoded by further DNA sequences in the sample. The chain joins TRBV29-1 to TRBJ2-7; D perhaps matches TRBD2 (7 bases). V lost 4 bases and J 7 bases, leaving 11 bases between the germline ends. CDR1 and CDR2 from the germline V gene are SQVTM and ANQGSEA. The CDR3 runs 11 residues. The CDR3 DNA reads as TGCAGCGTTGGAGGGGGAGGGGAGCAGTACTTC. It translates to CSVGGGGEQYF.

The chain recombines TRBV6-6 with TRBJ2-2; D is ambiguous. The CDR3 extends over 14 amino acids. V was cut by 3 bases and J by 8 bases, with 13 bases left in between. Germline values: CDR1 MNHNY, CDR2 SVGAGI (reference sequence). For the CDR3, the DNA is TGTGCCAGCAGTTATTTGGGTTTGACAGGGGAGCTGTTTTTT. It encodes CASSYLGLTGELFF.